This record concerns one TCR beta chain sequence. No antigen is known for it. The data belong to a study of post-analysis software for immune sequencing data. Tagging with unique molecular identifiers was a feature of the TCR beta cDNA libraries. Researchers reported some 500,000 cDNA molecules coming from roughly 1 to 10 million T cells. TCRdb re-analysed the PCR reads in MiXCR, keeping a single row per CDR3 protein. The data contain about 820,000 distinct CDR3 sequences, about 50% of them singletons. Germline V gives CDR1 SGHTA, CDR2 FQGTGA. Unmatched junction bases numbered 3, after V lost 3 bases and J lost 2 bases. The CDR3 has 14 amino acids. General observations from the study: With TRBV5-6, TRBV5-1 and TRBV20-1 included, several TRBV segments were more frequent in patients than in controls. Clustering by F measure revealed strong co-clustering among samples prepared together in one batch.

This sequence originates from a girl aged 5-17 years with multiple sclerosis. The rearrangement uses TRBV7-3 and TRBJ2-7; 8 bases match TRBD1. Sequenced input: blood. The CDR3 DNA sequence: TGTGCCAGCAGCTTGACAGGGGAAGCCTACGAGCAGTACTTC. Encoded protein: CASSLTGEAYEQYF.